This TCR beta chain emerged from a study of molecular identifiers for immune sequencing clone quantification. The germline V gene has CDR1 SEHNR and CDR2 FQNEAQ (reference sequence). The ends were cut back, 10 bases at V and 4 bases at J, with 10 bases in the middle. The CDR3 length is 12 residues. In its sample, this clonotype was seen many times. The target antigen is unknown. TCRdb re-called the PCR reads through MiXCR, storing one row per CDR3 protein. The data contain about 100,000 distinct CDR3 sequences, 36% of them singletons. When naive CD8 T cells were sorted, they were gated as CD8+CD4-CCR7+CD45RA+. Study-level findings and limits: Over 98% of effector molecules, yet under 1% of naive-cell molecules, were held by clones above 20 RNA copies.

The chain is built from TRBV7-9 and TRBJ2-2; D gene ambiguous. Input material: naive CD8+ T cells from blood, with Jurkat cell RNA spiked in. Subset here: FACS-sorted CD8+CD4-CCR7+CD45RA+ naive T cells. The TCR originated in a human donor in good health. Some libraries in this study had Jurkat cell RNA spiked in. The chain's CDR3 is CANPRSTGELFF. CDR3 nucleotide sequence: TGTGCCAACCCGAGGAGCACCGGGGAGCTGTTTTTT.